The T cell receptor beta chain under discussion was sequenced for a study of cytomegalovirus exposure and HLA in healthy donors. The CDR3 is 15 amino acids. With 6 bases removed from V and 2 bases from J, the gap between germline ends came to 15 bases. Germline V lookup: CDR1 LNHDA, CDR2 SQIVND (reference sequence). PCR involved 60 Vbeta and 13 Jbeta primers. Produced via immunoSEQ multiplex PCR; TCRdb's table is partial and in-frame only. The data hold some 140,000 clones, with over 60% observed a single time. This clone was detected once. Its antigen is currently unknown. Study outcomes and limitations: An analysis that came later showed most CMV-associated TCR beta chains appearing HLA-restricted.

The sequence was collected from a male donor in good health and CMV-seropositive. What was sequenced was PBMCs. V and J are TRBV19 and TRBJ2-3; D perhaps matches TRBD2 (6 bases). The CDR3 bases are TGTGCCAGTAGAGGGGCTAGCGACCTCACAGATACGCAGTATTTT. Protein: CASRGASDLTDTQYF.